This is a list of T cell receptor beta chains from one sample in a study of blood T cell repertoires in COVID-19. Generated by immunoSEQ multiplex PCR, the TCRdb table keeps only in-frame clones and is missing some. The sample lists some 70,000 clones; nearly 85% were seen once. What was sequenced was peripheral blood. The receptors shown here come from a woman in her sixties or seventies with acute or convalescent COVID-19. Both conserved end residues are part of each CDR3. A D gene is named only where the DNA matches it firmly. Expanded clones get a size class; other rows say once, few or many, or leave the size out.

>TRBJ1-1|.|.|TRBV7-8
CASNARYRGGNTEAFF
TGTGCCAGCAACGCCCGGTACCGAGGGGGAAACACTGAAGCTTTCTTT
>TRBJ1-4|TRBD1|.|TRBV30
CAWSVPGTGPGEKLFF
TGTGCCTGGAGTGTACCCGGGACAGGGCCAGGAGAAAAACTGTTTTTT
>TRBJ2-3|TRBD2|.|TRBV29-1
CSVEDRGSGNSRGAQYF
TGCAGCGTTGAAGATCGTGGTAGCGGGAACTCTAGGGGGGCGCAGTATTTT
>TRBJ2-1|TRBD2|.|TRBV5-1
CASKELTSGGYNEQFF
TGCGCCAGCAAAGAATTAACTAGCGGGGGATACAATGAGCAGTTCTTC
>TRBJ1-2|TRBD1|.|TRBV3-1/TRBV3-2
CASSQGEGAMAYGYTF
TGTGCCAGCAGCCAAGGAGAGGGGGCCATGGCCTATGGCTACACCTTC
>TRBJ1-2|TRBD1|.|TRBV6-5
CASRKTGVVYGYTF
TGTGCCAGCAGGAAAACAGGGGTGGTCTATGGCTACACCTTC
>TRBJ2-5|.|.|TRBV18
CASSPIEETQYF
TGTGCCAGCTCCCCCATTGAGGAGACCCAGTACTTC
>TRBJ1-2|.|.|TRBV10-2
CASSESAEAKLYGYTF
TGCGCCAGCAGTGAGTCGGCGGAAGCAAAACTCTATGGCTACACCTTC
>TRBJ2-7|TRBD2|.|TRBV10-2
CASSGPSGRTYEQYF
TGCGCCAGCAGTGGACCTAGCGGGAGGACCTACGAGCAGTACTTC
>TRBJ2-2|.|few|TRBV5-1
CASSGSGLNTGELFF
TGCGCCAGCAGCGGAAGCGGGCTAAACACCGGGGAGCTGTTTTTT
>TRBJ1-1|TRBD1|.|TRBV7-8
CASSLGTGRTEAFF
TGTGCCAGCAGCTTGGGGACAGGGCGCACTGAAGCTTTCTTT
>TRBJ2-3|TRBD2|.|TRBV6-5
CASWSGLATDTQYF
TGTGCCAGCTGGTCGGGACTAGCAACAGATACGCAGTATTTT
>TRBJ2-2|TRBD1|.|TRBV11-2
CASWGTGTGTGELFF
TGTGCCAGCTGGGGGACAGGTACTGGCACCGGGGAGCTGTTTTTT
>TRBJ1-1|.|.|TRBV29-1
CSVDAVDLIGF
TGCAGCGTTGACGCTGTGGACTTGATCGGCTTT
>TRBJ1-4|.|.|TRBV7-9
CASSPPGNEKLFF
TGTGCCAGCAGCCCCCCGGGAAATGAAAAACTGTTTTTT
>TRBJ1-5|.|.|TRBV2
CASSEGTHREQPQHF
TGTGCCAGCAGTGAGGGGACACACCGAGAACAGCCCCAGCATTTT
>TRBJ1-5|.|.|TRBV18
CASSTTSNQPQHF
TGTGCCAGCTCGACGACAAGCAATCAGCCCCAGCATTTT
>TRBJ2-7|TRBD2|.|TRBV18
CASSPITSSGTREQYF
TGTGCCAGCTCACCAATTACCTCTAGCGGGACTAGGGAGCAGTACTTC
>TRBJ1-2|.|.|TRBV2
CASSEGERYGYTF
TGTGCCAGCAGTGAAGGAGAGCGCTATGGCTACACCTTC
>TRBJ2-2|TRBD2|.|TRBV6-6
CASSRTSGSHWVGELFF
TGTGCCAGCAGTCGGACTAGCGGGAGCCATTGGGTCGGGGAGCTGTTTTTT
>TRBJ2-2|TRBD1|.|TRBV28
CASRDRGRNTGELFF
TGTGCCAGCAGGGACAGGGGGCGGAACACCGGGGAGCTGTTTTTT
>TRBJ2-3|TRBD1|.|TRBV28
CASSLRTGHTDTQYF
TGTGCCAGCAGCCTCAGGACAGGGCACACAGATACGCAGTATTTT
>TRBJ2-1|.|.|TRBV6-5
CASKTQGFGYNEQFF
TGTGCCAGTAAAACACAGGGTTTCGGCTACAATGAGCAGTTCTTC
>TRBJ1-2|.|.|TRBV27
CASSYGAGIDYGYTF
TGTGCCAGCAGTTATGGGGCAGGGATCGACTATGGCTACACCTTC
>TRBJ1-6|.|.|TRBV5-1
CASSSTGNDSPLHF
TGCGCCAGCAGCTCGACTGGAAACGATTCACCCCTCCACTTT
>TRBJ1-3|.|.|TRBV6-5
CASSYSSGGAGNTIYF
TGTGCCAGCAGTTACTCCTCGGGGGGCGCTGGAAACACCATATATTTT
>TRBJ2-7|.|few|TRBV27
CASRREFGPFGSYEQYF
TGTGCCAGTAGGCGGGAATTCGGACCGTTTGGCTCCTACGAGCAGTACTTC
>TRBJ1-1|TRBD1|.|TRBV7-8
CASSLGAGGYRNTEAFF
TGTGCCAGCAGCTTAGGGGCAGGGGGCTACAGGAACACTGAAGCTTTCTTT
>TRBJ2-2|TRBD2|once|TRBV13
CASSLTSAAGGPGELFF
TGTGCCAGCAGCTTAACTTCCGCGGCGGGAGGGCCCGGGGAGCTGTTTTTT
>TRBJ1-4|TRBD1|.|TRBV19
CASQDRGSTNEKLFF
TGTGCCAGCCAAGACAGGGGTTCAACTAATGAAAAACTGTTTTTT
>TRBJ1-2|.|.|TRBV14
CASSQGGASGRYTF
TGTGCCAGCAGCCAGGGGGGGGCGTCCGGACGCTACACCTTC
>TRBJ1-1|.|.|TRBV30
CAWVQGVTEAFF
TGTGCCTGGGTACAGGGTGTGACTGAAGCTTTCTTT
>TRBJ1-2|.|.|TRBV27
CASSLKAGVNYGYTF
TGTGCCAGCAGTTTAAAAGCAGGGGTGAACTATGGCTACACCTTC
>TRBJ1-4|TRBD1|few|TRBV6-6
CASSTGGMGTNEKLFF
TGTGCCAGCAGCACAGGGGGCATGGGGACTAATGAAAAACTGTTTTTT
>TRBJ1-1|TRBD1|.|TRBV18
CASSQDRVGTEAFF
TGTGCCAGCTCCCAAGACAGGGTAGGGACTGAAGCTTTCTTT
>TRBJ1-1|TRBD1|.|TRBV5-5
CASSSPGQGFF
TGTGCCAGCAGCTCGCCGGGACAGGGCTTCTTT
>TRBJ2-1|TRBD2|.|TRBV7-8
CASSPLAGGPNEQFF
TGTGCCAGCAGCCCACTGGCGGGGGGGCCGAATGAGCAGTTCTTC
>TRBJ2-1|.|.|TRBV7-3
CASSELPSSYNEQFF
TGTGCCAGTTCGGAGTTACCCTCGTCCTACAATGAGCAGTTCTTC
>TRBJ1-2|TRBD1|.|TRBV18
CASSPDRANYGYTF
TGTGCCAGCTCACCTGACAGGGCTAACTATGGCTACACCTTC